Below, one T cell receptor beta chain is given with its context. Assay used: immunoSEQ multiplex PCR; TCRdb lists only in-frame clones, some missing. The table has about 73,000 clones, more than 80% seen once. This specimen belongs to a study of OX40 agonist ivuxolimab in advanced cancers. Study summary: It was ivuxolimab, an agonistic anti-OX40 (CD134) antibody, that patients were treated with.

Trimming at V came to 3 bases and at J to 4 bases, leaving 9 bases not matched to a gene. CDR3 size: 16 residues. The germline CDR1 and CDR2 sequences are SGHNT and YYREEE (reference sequence). The sequenced sample was CD4+ or CD8+ T cells sorted from blood, obtained in a trial of the OX40 agonist ivuxolimab. The TCR comes from an adult with an advanced solid tumor such as melanoma, head and neck, liver or kidney cancer. V gene TRBV5-4 combines with J gene TRBJ2-1; 8 bases map to TRBD2. The CDR3 DNA reads as TGTGCCAGCAGCTCGCCCGGGACTAGGTCGTACAATGAGCAGTTCTTC. Protein sequence: CASSSPGTRSYNEQFF. The full variable domain, with the rest looked up from reference TRBV5-4 and TRBJ2-1, is ETGVTQSPTHLIKTRGQQVTLRCSSQSGHNTVSWYQQALGQGPQFIFQYYREEENGRGNFPPRFSGLQFPNYSSELNVNALELDDSALYLCASSSPGTRSYNEQFFGPGTRLTVL.